This T cell receptor beta chain was documented in a study of T cell repertoires in aging, cancer and after chemotherapy (dated by TCRdb to the late 2010s). Broadly, across the study: The donors fell into six age groups ranging from 30 or younger to 70 or older, and each group had at least three individuals. TCR repertoires from healthy donor controls were recorded over periods of several months to years and showed clear clonal overlap between repeated samplings. The full dataset contained several million TCR reads. Peripheral blood TCR beta repertoires from healthy donors and cancer patients were profiled to examine immunoaging and T cell reconstitution after chemotherapy. A cohort of 200 to 250 cancer patients (around 93 with hematological and 124 with solid cancers) was assembled, and approximately 95 healthy donors were included as a reference group.

Using a mixed TRB-A/B primer pool, multiplex touch-down PCR amplified rearranged TRB sequences covering the V, D and J segments. Illumina adapters and sample indices were added to the amplicons in two consecutive PCR reactions performed with Phusion HS II polymerase. Amplicons were gel-purified using the NucleoSpin Gel and PCR Clean-up kit and were subsequently checked with Qubit and an Agilent 2100 Bioanalyzer. The libraries were sequenced on an Illumina MiSeq with 600-cycle, single-indexed, paired-end runs. As for how the authors treated the data: TRB sequences were processed with MiXCR versions 2.12 and 3.0.5. Each unique CDR3 nucleotide sequence was treated as one clone, and only productive sequences with two or more reads were kept. The repertoire metrics were Shannon diversity, evenness, clonality (defined as one minus evenness), and alpha-parameterized diversity profiles covering alpha 0 to 5. Generation probabilities of clones in paired pre- and post-chemotherapy samples were computed with the IGoR algorithm. Starting from the raw public reads, TCRdb applied fastp trimming at Q25, assembled clones with MiXCR and retained in-frame beta chains. Identical CDR3 proteins give one entry, which carries the most common genes and DNA. The V and J calls here are based on TCRdb, not the publication. In all, the sample holds fewer than 20,000 distinct CDR3 sequences, and 45% to 50% of those were seen once. The top ten hold about 10% of the sample.

With respect to this clonotype: Its recognized antigen is unknown. Base qualities are not provided; no much larger clone lies one nucleotide away.

TCR beta rearrangements were amplified from genomic DNA extracted from peripheral blood rather than from sorted cells or RNA. The paper's findings and limits, for the study overall: Untreated patients with hematological or solid cancers showed significantly lower blood TCR diversity and higher clonality than age-matched healthy donors. An increase in median generation probability over the chemotherapy interval was observed in both cancer cohorts, suggesting that the repertoire was reconstituted through rebound thymic output. In healthy donors, the decline in TCR diversity with age was mainly explained by loss of richness, whereas in cancer patients loss of evenness was also found to contribute. The authors noted that the repertoire data do not allow conclusions about immunological memory after chemotherapy.

Trimming removed 2 bases from V and 4 bases from J; the gene matches leave 4 bases unexplained. The germline V gene encodes CDR1 ENHRY and CDR2 SYGVKD. The CDR3, cysteine through phenylalanine, is 17 amino acids long. Kept here is only the CDR3 DNA, which spans 51 bases and is read in frame from base 1. The clonotype comes from a human donor in good health. The sequencing input was blood. The V and J genes are TRBV10-3 and TRBJ2-2; TRBD2 matches 13 bases in the middle. The DNA reads as follows: TGTGCCATCAGTGAGGGACTAGCGGGAGAATCCACCGGGGAGCTGTTTTTT. Its protein reads: CAISEGLAGESTGELFF.